These 8 T cell receptor beta chains share one sample of origin, sequenced in a study of blood T cells in healthy people across ages (dated by TCRdb to 2014 to 2015). The library was generated by 5' RACE. TCRdb lists the instrument as Illumina HiSeq 2500. A second PCR of roughly 7 to 11 cycles was run with a J-beta primer mix and a sample-barcoded 5' primer. TCRdb applied fastp at Q25 and MiXCR to the public reads, then kept only in-frame beta chains. Every entry covers one CDR3 protein and lists the most common genes and DNA from its rows. In all, the sample holds 1 million or so distinct CDR3 sequences, and 40% to 45% of those were seen once. The top ten clonotypes cover approximately 19% of the sample. Sequencing was performed on blood. Every receptor here comes from a woman between 55 and 75 years old in good health.

The chain joins TRBV24-1 to TRBJ2-6, with D unclear. V was cut by 6 bases and J by 3 bases, with 2 bases left in between. Germline CDR1 is KGHDR and CDR2 is SFDVKD. This CDR3 is 12 amino acids long. The CDR3 sequence: CATSLGANVLTF. The CDR3, as DNA: TGTGCCACCAGTCTTGGGGCCAACGTCCTGACTTTC.

This chain joins TRBV4-1 and TRBJ1-2; D ambiguous. This CDR3 contains 13 residues. Trimming took off 1 base at V and 8 bases at J, with 11 bases between the two ends. From germline, CDR1 is MGHRA and CDR2 YSYEKL. CDR3 nucleotide sequence: TGCGCCAGCAGCCAAGCTGGGCATTACGGCTACACCTTC. This codes for CASSQAGHYGYTF.

The CDR3 region has the DNA TGCAGCGTTGGAAGCGGGTCTTGTCCTAGCACAGATACGCAGTATTTT. This codes for CSVGSGSCPSTDTQYF. V is TRBV29-1 and J is TRBJ2-3; D perhaps matches TRBD2 (6 bases). This CDR3 is built from 16 residues. Trimming pared 4 bases from V and 0 bases from J, leaving 17 bases between. Per germline, CDR1 SQVTM and CDR2 ANQGSEA.

V and J are TRBV15 and TRBJ1-4; D gene uncertain. V was trimmed by 0 bases and J by 0 bases, leaving 8 bases between them. CDR3 size: 16 residues. The germline V gene encodes CDR1 LNHNV and CDR2 YYDKDF (reference sequence). CDR3 amino acids: CATSRDPATTNEKLFF. DNA of the CDR3: TGTGCCACCAGCAGAGACCCAGCGACAACTAATGAAAAACTGTTTTTT.

The chain recombines TRBV12-3 or TRBV12-4 with TRBJ2-1; 8 nucleotides agree with TRBD1. This CDR3 comprises 16 residues. The V segment lost 3 bases and the J segment 8 bases; nucleotides outside the gene matches: 12. The CDR3, as DNA: TGTGCCAGCAGTTTTAGGGACAGGAACTTACACTATGAGCAGTTCTTC. Translated: CASSFRDRNLHYEQFF.

The V call is TRBV29-1, the J call TRBJ2-5, with D possibly matching TRBD1 (5 bases). Trimming removed 7 bases from V and 1 base from J, with 7 bases in between. Germline loops: CDR1 SQVTM, CDR2 ANQGSEA. The CDR3 spans 11 residues. This chain's CDR3 is CSGQGQETQYF. The CDR3, as DNA: TGCAGCGGCCAGGGCCAAGAGACCCAGTACTTC. The whole variable domain, remainder taken from reference TRBV29-1 and TRBJ2-5, is SAVISQKPSRDICQRGTSLTIQCQVDSQVTMMFWYRQQPGQSLTLIATANQGSEATYESGFVIDKFPISRPNLTFSTLTVSNMSPEDSSIYLCSGQGQETQYFGPGTRLLVL.

This clonotype was seen a few times. The chain joins TRBV5-6 to TRBJ1-2; D perhaps matches TRBD1 (5 bases). CDR1 and CDR2 from the germline V gene are SGHDT and YYEEEE. The CDR3 sequence is 15 residues long. The germline V and J ends were trimmed by 0 bases and 4 bases, with 13 bases remaining between them. The CDR3 DNA reads as TGTGCCAGCAGCTTGGGGCAACAGGTCGTCTATGGCTACACCTTC. Its protein is CASSLGQQVVYGYTF. Supplemented by reference TRBV5-6 and TRBJ1-2, the full variable domain reads DAGVTQSPTHLIKTRGQQVTLRCSPKSGHDTVSWYQQALGQGPQFIFQYYEEEERQRGNFPDRFSGHQFPNYSSELNVNALLLGDSALYLCASSLGQQVVYGYTFGSGTRLTVV.

J is TRBJ2-3 and V is TRBV10-3; TRBD1 is a possible D gene (5 bases). Germline V gives CDR1 ENHRY, CDR2 SYGVKD. The CDR3 loop spans 15 amino acids. V was pared by 7 bases and J by 3 bases, with 17 bases between. The DNA of the CDR3 is TGTGCCATCAAGGGGTCCCTCAAGACTACAGATACGCAGTATTTT. Its translation: CAIKGSLKTTDTQYF.